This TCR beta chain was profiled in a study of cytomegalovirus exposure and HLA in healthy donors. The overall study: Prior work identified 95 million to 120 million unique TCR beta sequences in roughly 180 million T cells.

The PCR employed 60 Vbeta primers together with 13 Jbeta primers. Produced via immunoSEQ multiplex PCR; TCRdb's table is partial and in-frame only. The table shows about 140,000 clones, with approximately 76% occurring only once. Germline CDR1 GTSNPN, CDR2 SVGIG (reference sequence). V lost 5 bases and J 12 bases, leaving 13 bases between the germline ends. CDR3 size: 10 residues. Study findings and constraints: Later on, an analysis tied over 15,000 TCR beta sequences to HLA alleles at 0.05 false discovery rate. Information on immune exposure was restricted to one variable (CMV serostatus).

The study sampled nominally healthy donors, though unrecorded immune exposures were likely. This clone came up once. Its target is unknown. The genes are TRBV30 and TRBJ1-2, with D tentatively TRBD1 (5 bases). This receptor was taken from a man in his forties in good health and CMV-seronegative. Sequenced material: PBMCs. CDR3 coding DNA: TGTGCCTGGGACAGTCACGAGCACACCTTC. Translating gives CAWDSHEHTF.